This is a list of T cell receptor beta chains from one sample in a study of T cell changes during pregnancy in multiple sclerosis. Clones were sequenced by immunoSEQ multiplex PCR, and TCRdb holds only the in-frame ones, with some missing. The sample consists of about 110,000 clones, roughly nine tenths of them appearing once. The sequencing here drew on peripheral blood, taken after pregnancy. These receptors came from a female donor with multiple sclerosis, enrolled in a pregnancy study. Both conserved end residues are part of each CDR3. The D gene is left open where the match is weak. The listing skips clone size in some rows; elsewhere it reads once, few, many or a size class.

V: TRBV6-5; J: TRBJ2-5; D: .; size: .; CDR3: CASRRQETQYF; DNA: TGTGCCAGCCGGAGGCAAGAGACCCAGTACTTC
V: TRBV5-1; J: TRBJ1-1; D: .; size: .; CDR3: CASSNRTSMNTEAFF; DNA: TGCGCCAGCAGCAACCGGACAAGTATGAACACTGAAGCTTTCTTT
V: TRBV18; J: TRBJ1-1; D: TRBD1; size: .; CDR3: CASSPDRVRSEAFF; DNA: TGTGCCAGCTCTCCCGACAGGGTTAGGAGTGAAGCTTTCTTT
V: TRBV19; J: TRBJ2-5; D: .; size: .; CDR3: CASSATSQETQYF; DNA: TGTGCCAGTAGTGCGACAAGTCAAGAGACCCAGTACTTC
V: TRBV25-1; J: TRBJ1-1; D: .; size: .; CDR3: CATSASKNTEAFF; DNA: TGTGCCACTTCCGCCAGTAAGAACACTGAAGCTTTCTTT
V: TRBV9; J: TRBJ2-1; D: TRBD1; size: .; CDR3: CASSRQGSPFDEQFF; DNA: TGTGCCAGCAGCCGACAGGGTTCTCCCTTCGATGAGCAGTTCTTC
V: TRBV7-9; J: TRBJ2-3; D: TRBD2; size: once; CDR3: CASRKRGGSTDTQYF; DNA: TGTGCCAGCAGAAAGCGGGGGGGAAGCACAGATACGCAGTATTTT
V: TRBV7-2; J: TRBJ1-6; D: .; size: .; CDR3: CASSLAAGPTTHF; DNA: TGTGCCAGCAGCTTAGCGGCAGGGCCGACCACCCACTTT
V: TRBV5-1; J: TRBJ2-2; D: .; size: .; CDR3: CASSFAGAGVHPNTGELFF; DNA: TGCGCCAGCAGCTTTGCAGGGGCAGGGGTCCACCCGAACACCGGGGAGCTGTTTTTT
V: TRBV27; J: TRBJ1-2; D: TRBD1; size: once; CDR3: CASSLTGGTWDGYTF; DNA: TGTGCCAGCAGCCTGACAGGGGGCACGTGGGATGGCTACACCTTC
V: TRBV6-1; J: TRBJ2-3; D: TRBD1; size: .; CDR3: CASSEAGTGTWDTQYF; DNA: TGTGCCAGCAGCGAAGCCGGGACAGGGACTTGGGATACGCAGTATTTT
V: TRBV7-9; J: TRBJ2-7; D: TRBD1; size: once; CDR3: CASSSPDRAHEQYF; DNA: TGTGCCAGCAGCTCTCCAGACAGGGCCCACGAGCAGTACTTC
V: TRBV7-2; J: TRBJ2-4; D: TRBD1; size: .; CDR3: CASSISQGRAKNIQYF; DNA: TGTGCCAGCAGCATTTCACAGGGGAGAGCCAAAAACATTCAGTACTTC
V: TRBV27; J: TRBJ2-3; D: .; size: .; CDR3: CASSLLGVIPTDTQYF; DNA: TGTGCCAGCAGTTTACTCGGGGTCATTCCCACAGATACGCAGTATTTT
V: TRBV7-8; J: TRBJ1-1; D: TRBD1; size: .; CDR3: CASSSTGRITEAFF; DNA: TGTGCCAGCAGCTCGACAGGGAGGATCACTGAAGCTTTCTTT
V: TRBV9; J: TRBJ1-6; D: TRBD1; size: .; CDR3: CASSKTGDNSPLHF; DNA: TGTGCCAGCAGCAAGACAGGGGATAATTCACCCCTCCACTTT
V: TRBV12-5; J: TRBJ1-1; D: TRBD1; size: once; CDR3: CASGLVIQGATEAFF; DNA: TGTGCTAGTGGTTTGGTAATACAGGGGGCCACTGAAGCTTTCTTT
V: TRBV30; J: TRBJ2-6; D: .; size: .; CDR3: CAWSPTEPGANVLTF; DNA: TGTGCCTGGAGCCCGACAGAGCCAGGGGCCAACGTCCTGACTTTC
V: TRBV19; J: TRBJ1-6; D: TRBD1; size: .; CDR3: CASTPGQGSSPLHF; DNA: TGTGCCAGTACCCCGGGACAGGGCTCTTCACCCCTCCACTTT
V: TRBV6-1; J: TRBJ1-6; D: .; size: .; CDR3: CASSDMGANSPLHF; DNA: TGTGCCAGCAGTGATATGGGCGCAAATTCACCCCTCCACTTT
V: TRBV6-5; J: TRBJ2-5; D: .; size: .; CDR3: CASSRTASQETQYF; DNA: TGTGCCAGCAGTCGGACAGCTAGCCAAGAGACCCAGTACTTC
V: TRBV18; J: TRBJ1-4; D: .; size: .; CDR3: CASSGPEKLFF; DNA: TGTGCCAGCTCAGGGCCTGAAAAACTGTTTTTT
V: TRBV14; J: TRBJ1-2; D: .; size: .; CDR3: CASSQVPGVSGYTF; DNA: TGTGCCAGCAGCCAAGTGCCGGGGGTGAGTGGCTACACCTTC
V: TRBV6-5; J: TRBJ1-5; D: .; size: .; CDR3: CASSYSRIPGQPQHF; DNA: TGTGCCAGCAGTTACAGTCGAATCCCGGGGCAGCCCCAGCATTTT